The sequence of this TCR beta chain was determined in a study of PD-1 blockade in classical Hodgkin lymphoma. Every patient was affected by relapse after autologous stem cell transplantation, while exposure to brentuximab vedotin was not uniform. Method: immunoSEQ multiplex PCR; TCRdb's copy keeps in-frame clones and lacks some. The sample gives under 20,000 clones, about nine tenths of which show up once; over 10% is in the top ten. Study conclusions and caveats: By C4D1, CD4+ diversity increased significantly, especially in complete responders. Complete responders started with a diversity level that resembled newly diagnosed patients at baseline.

To note about this clone: The antigen remains undetermined.

Germline CDR1 MNHNY, CDR2 SVGAGI (reference sequence). This CDR3 comprises 11 residues. The V gene lost 5 bases and the J gene lost 0 bases, with 2 bases spanning the gap. The sequence was obtained from a human donor with classical Hodgkin lymphoma. The starting material was peripheral blood mononuclear cells (PBMCs), obtained before the second cycle of nivolumab. The chain carries TRBV6-6 and TRBJ2-7, with D unclear. The CDR3 protein is CASSGSYEQYF. In nucleotides, the CDR3 is TGTGCCAGCAGTGGCTCCTACGAGCAGTACTTC.